These 6 T cell receptor beta chains came from one sample sequenced in a study of shared clonotypes between healthy human individuals. Clones were sequenced by immunoSEQ multiplex PCR, and TCRdb holds only the in-frame ones, with some missing. This table holds about 730,000 clones, 55% to 80% found once. The specimen was memory CD4+ T cells sorted from blood. Subset defined: CD45RA-negative fraction. The receptors here all came from a woman under 40 in good health.

This chain joins TRBV27 and TRBJ2-7, with TRBD2 matching over 12 bases. In germline, CDR1 is MNHEY, CDR2 SMNVEV (reference sequence). The CDR3 is 15 residues long. The ends lost 5 bases at V and 2 bases at J; junction bases unmatched: 4. The CDR3 sequence is CASSIGLAGTYEQYF. CDR3 DNA sequence: TGTGCCAGCAGTATCGGACTAGCGGGGACCTACGAGCAGTACTTC.

CDR3 in DNA: TGTGCCAGCTCACCACAAGAAACTAATGAAAAACTGTTTTTT. This codes for CASSPQETNEKLFF. The chain uses TRBV18 and TRBJ1-4; no firm D call. Germline loops: CDR1 KGHSH, CDR2 LQKENI. V lost 1 base and J 1 base, leaving 4 bases between the germline ends. The CDR3 has 14 amino acids. Using reference TRBV18 and TRBJ1-4 for the parts outside the CDR3, the full variable domain is NAGVMQNPRHLVRRRGQEARLRCSPMKGHSHVYWYRQLPEEGLKFMVYLQKENIIDESGMPKERFSAEFPKEGPSILRIQQVVRGDSAAYFCASSPQETNEKLFFGSGTQLSVL.

The chain recombines TRBV30 with TRBJ1-2, with a weak D call TRBD1 (5 bases). Germline V gives CDR1 GTSNPN, CDR2 SVGIG (reference sequence). The CDR3 spans 12 residues. CDR3 nucleotide sequence: TGTGCTGGGAGGGACGGGGGGAATGGCTACACCTTC. Translating gives CAGRDGGNGYTF. The complete variable domain, with remaining parts taken from reference TRBV30 and TRBJ1-2, reads SQTIHQWPATLVQPVGSPLSLECTVEGTSNPNLYWYRQAAGRGLQLLFYSVGIGQISSEVPQNLSASRPQDRQFILSSKKLLLSDSGFYLCAGRDGGNGYTFGSGTRLTVV.

Worth noting for this clone: A single base is all that separates this from a far larger clone, so a read error is likely. The CDR3 DNA reads TGTGCCAGCAGGACAGGAGCTAACTATGGCTACACCTTC. Amino acid sequence: CASRTGANYGYTF. V and J are TRBV25-1 and TRBJ1-2; a possible D gene is TRBD1 (6 bases). Germline-derived CDR1 and CDR2 are MGHDK and SYGVNS. The CDR3 spans 13 residues. V lost 6 bases, J lost 0 bases, and 8 bases lay in between.

Note on this clone: This may stem from a read error, because a much larger clone lies one nucleotide away. This chain uses TRBV7-9 with TRBJ2-7, with 7 bases that match TRBD1. Germline V gene lookup returns CDR1 SEHNR and CDR2 FQNEAQ (reference sequence). V shed 8 bases and J 3 bases; nucleotides not matched to a gene: 1. The length of the CDR3 is 11 residues. This CDR3 reads CASGQDYEQYF. The CDR3 DNA follows: TGTGCCAGCGGACAGGACTACGAGCAGTACTTC. Based on the CDR3 plus reference TRBV7-9 and TRBJ2-7, the full variable domain is DTGVSQNPRHKITKRGQNVTFRCDPISEHNRLYWYRQTLGQGPEFLTYFQNEAQLEKSRLLSDRFSAERPKGSFSTLEIQRTEQGDSAMYLCASGQDYEQYFGPGTRLTVT.

The chain uses TRBV25-1 and TRBJ2-1; D unresolved. This CDR3 is built from 12 residues. With 1 base removed from V and 10 bases from J, the gap between germline ends came to 8 bases. Per germline, CDR1 MGHDK and CDR2 SYGVNS. The CDR3 spells CASSEWASEQFF. CDR3 nucleotide sequence: TGTGCCAGCAGTGAATGGGCCTCGGAGCAGTTCTTC.